The clone carrying this T cell receptor (beta chain) was recorded once. What it binds is not known. Genomic DNA input was roughly 2 to 5 ug, equal within pairs. TCRdb's copy holds only in-frame clones and misses some; the assay was immunoSEQ multiplex PCR. The table lists several thousand clones, 75% to 90% of them singletons, with approximately 5% in the top ten. This record belongs to a study of T cells in lung cancer brain metastases. Study-level information: Most of the roughly 20 patients had smoked, with a median of around 40 pack-years.

The CDR3 contains 15 residues. Germline CDR1 and CDR2: SGDLS and YYNGEE. The V end was cut by 0 bases, the J end by 4 bases, with 11 bases between. General study findings and limits: Most clones were lesion-specific, with limited overlap between paired lesions (Morisita around 0.25).

Sample: tumor tissue from the primary lung tumor. The rearrangement joins TRBV9 to TRBJ1-3; tentative D call: TRBD1 (6 bases). This clonotype was sampled from a man aged 50 or older with non-small cell lung cancer. This CDR3 reads CASSVGGLLGNTIYF. DNA of the CDR3: TGTGCCAGCAGCGTAGGGGGGCTATTAGGAAACACCATATATTTT.